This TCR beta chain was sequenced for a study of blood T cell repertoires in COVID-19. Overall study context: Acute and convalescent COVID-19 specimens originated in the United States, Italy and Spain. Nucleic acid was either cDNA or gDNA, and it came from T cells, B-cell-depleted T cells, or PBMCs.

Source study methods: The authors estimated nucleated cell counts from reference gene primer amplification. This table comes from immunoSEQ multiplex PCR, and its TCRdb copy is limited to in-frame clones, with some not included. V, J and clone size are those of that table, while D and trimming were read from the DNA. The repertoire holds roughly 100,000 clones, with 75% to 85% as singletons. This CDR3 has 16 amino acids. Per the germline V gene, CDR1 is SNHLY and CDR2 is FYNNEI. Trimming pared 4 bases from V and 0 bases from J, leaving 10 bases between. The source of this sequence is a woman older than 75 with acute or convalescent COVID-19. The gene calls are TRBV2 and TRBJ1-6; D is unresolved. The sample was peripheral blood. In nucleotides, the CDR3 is TGTGCCAGCAGTGGGTACAGATTCTCCTATAATTCACCCCTCCACTTT. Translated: CASSGYRFSYNSPLHF.